The TCR beta chain under discussion was sequenced for a study of cytomegalovirus exposure and HLA in healthy donors. V gave up 8 bases and J gave up 1 base, with 9 bases separating them. Germline V gene sequence: CDR1 SGHVS, CDR2 FNYEAQ. The CDR3 covers 14 residues. Primers included in the PCR were 60 Vbeta and 13 Jbeta primers. The assay was immunoSEQ multiplex PCR, and TCRdb's table has in-frame clones only and misses some. The sample has about 130,000 clones; under 85% are singletons. This clone was observed once. Its antigen is still unknown. Study-level results: Among the CMV-associated chains, a few were confirmed in vitro as specific for CMV antigens. One cluster of highly shared sequence variants probably arose as a sequencing artifact.

Every donor was a healthy person donating bone marrow. The sample consisted of PBMCs. V and J are TRBV7-6 and TRBJ2-6; D gene uncertain. The clonotype was recovered from a woman aged 40 to 55 in good health and CMV-seropositive. The chain's CDR3 is CASSPSSGANVLTF. The CDR3 DNA reads TGTGCCAGCTCTCCTTCGTCTGGGGCCAACGTCCTGACTTTC. The variable domain in full, with the rest retrieved from reference TRBV7-6 and TRBJ2-6, is GAGVSQSPRYKVTKRGQDVALRCDPISGHVSLYWYRQALGQGPEFLTYFNYEAQQDKSGLPNDRFSAERPEGSISTLTIQRTEQRDSAMYRCASSPSSGANVLTFGAGSRLTVL.